The 2 T cell receptor beta chains below come from one sample, sequenced in a study of blood T cell repertoires in COVID-19 (dated by TCRdb to about 2020). Libraries were built with the immunoSEQ multiplex PCR assay. Not all clones reach the TCRdb copy of this immuneACCESS table, which keeps in-frame sequences only. Checked studies attribute under half of the gap to unresolved V genes and leave the rest unexplained. For this sample there are approximately 220,000 clones; 75% to 90% appear just once. The top ten constitute about 4% of the sample. The sequenced sample consisted of PBMCs or T cells enriched from blood (not recorded which). The receptors originated from a woman in her twenties or thirties who had been exposed to COVID-19.

The chain's CDR3 is CASSQLDYQETQYF. CDR3 sequence (DNA): TGTGCCAGCAGCCAACTTGACTACCAAGAGACCCAGTACTTC. The genes are TRBV14 and TRBJ2-5; D not resolved. The CDR3 sequence is 14 residues long. Germline V lookup: CDR1 SGHDN, CDR2 FVKESK. V lost 2 bases to trimming and J lost 0 bases, with 7 bases between them.

The J gene is TRBJ1-1, the V gene TRBV5-1; tentatively, D is TRBD1 (6 bases). The V end lost 1 base, the J end lost 6 bases, and 10 bases lay between the germline ends. The length of the CDR3 is 13 residues. Germline loops: CDR1 SGHRS, CDR2 YFSETQ. CDR3 in DNA: TGCGCCAGCAGCTTGACAGGGATCGCTGAAGCTTTCTTT. As protein: CASSLTGIAEAFF.